The 16 T cell receptor beta chains in this list originate from one sample, sequenced in a study of blood T cell repertoires in COVID-19. Produced via immunoSEQ multiplex PCR; TCRdb's table is partial and in-frame only. Of approximately 440,000 clones in the sample, about nine tenths are singletons; the top ten hold 0.7%. Input material: PBMCs or T cells enriched from blood (not recorded which). These receptors were taken from a woman aged 18-30 years who had recovered from COVID-19.

This chain links TRBV7-9 with TRBJ1-2, with D perhaps matching TRBD1 (5 bases). V shed 4 bases and J shed 2 bases, with 11 bases lying between them. CDR3 length: 14 amino acids. Germline V gene lookup returns CDR1 SEHNR and CDR2 FQNEAQ (reference sequence). The DNA of the CDR3 is TGTGCCAGCAGCTACCCCGGGGGGAACTATGGCTACACCTTC. This encodes CASSYPGGNYGYTF.

The rearrangement links TRBV28 to TRBJ2-1; TRBD1 matches at 10 bases. Germline CDR1 and CDR2: MDHEN and SYDVKM. Trimming took 8 bases from V and 7 from J; bases not matched to a gene: 11. The CDR3 spans 15 residues. The CDR3 protein is CASLSSGQGRNEQFF. The CDR3 DNA reads TGTGCCAGCCTTTCATCGGGACAGGGGAGGAATGAGCAGTTCTTC.

About this clone itself: The junction departs from the called germline gene at one end, perhaps through a read error. The V and J genes are TRBV12-3 or TRBV12-4 and TRBJ2-3, with D hard to call. The CDR3 totals 12 residues. The CDR3 loop reads CTSSFSVDTQYF. The CDR3 bases are TGTACCAGCAGTTTCTCAGTAGATACGCAGTATTTT.

This chain uses TRBV6-5 with TRBJ2-4; 7 nucleotides line up with TRBD1. The CDR3 length is 15 residues. Germline V gives CDR1 MNHEY, CDR2 SVGAGI. The trim removed 6 bases at V and 3 bases at J, leaving 8 bases unmatched. CDR3 sequence reads: CASSDRVMDKNIQYF. CDR3 bases: TGTGCCAGCAGCGACAGGGTAATGGACAAAAACATTCAGTACTTC.

The chain employs TRBV5-4 and TRBJ2-5; a possible D gene is TRBD2 (5 bases). Germline CDR1 is SGHNT and CDR2 is YYREEE (reference sequence). V gave up 3 bases and J gave up 2 bases, with 11 bases separating them. This CDR3 region has 14 residues. The CDR3, as DNA: TGTGCCAGCAGCTCTGATCAGCGGCAAGAGACCCAGTACTTC. It yields the protein CASSSDQRQETQYF. Filled out from reference TRBV5-4 and TRBJ2-5, the complete variable domain reads ETGVTQSPTHLIKTRGQQVTLRCSSQSGHNTVSWYQQALGQGPQFIFQYYREEENGRGNFPPRFSGLQFPNYSSELNVNALELDDSALYLCASSSDQRQETQYFGPGTRLLVL.

This chain joins TRBV5-8 and TRBJ2-7; 11 bases map to TRBD2. V was pared by 1 base and J by 6 bases, with 6 bases of the junction left unmatched. The CDR3 covers 15 residues. CDR1 SGHTS and CDR2 YDEGEE come from the germline V gene. CDR3 in amino acids: CASSLILAGGAEQYF. In DNA, the CDR3 is TGTGCCAGCAGCTTGATTCTAGCGGGGGGTGCCGAGCAGTACTTC.

This clone appeared once. This rearrangement joins TRBV5-1 to TRBJ2-3; D unclear. CDR3 size: 13 residues. The ends were cut back, 3 bases at V and 2 bases at J, with 7 bases in the middle. From germline, CDR1 is SGHRS and CDR2 YFSETQ. The CDR3 spells CASSSAYTDTQYF. As DNA, the CDR3 is TGCGCCAGCAGCTCTGCCTACACAGATACGCAGTATTTT.

The chain combines TRBV19 with TRBJ2-7; tentatively, D is TRBD1 (7 bases). V was clipped by 1 base and J by 2 bases, with 12 bases between them. This CDR3 region has 15 residues. Germline V gives CDR1 LNHDA, CDR2 SQIVND (reference sequence). This CDR3 is CASSIGQGGPYEQYF. The CDR3 DNA reads TGTGCCAGTAGTATAGGCCAGGGGGGACCCTACGAGCAGTACTTC.

The chain has TRBV30 and TRBJ1-1; TRBD1 matches at 7 bases. After removal of 4 bases from V and 3 bases from J, the junction contained 8 bases not matched to a gene. Per the germline V gene, CDR1 is GTSNPN and CDR2 is SVGIG (reference sequence). The CDR3 consists of 14 residues. The CDR3 DNA reads as TGTGCCTGGATAGGGCAGGGGGGATACACTGAAGCTTTCTTT. Its protein is CAWIGQGGYTEAFF.

The V call is TRBV2, the J call TRBJ1-3; 7 positions agree with TRBD1. J was trimmed by 2 bases and V by 7 bases; bases with no gene match: 2. Germline V CDR1 and CDR2: SNHLY, FYNNEI. There are 13 residues in the CDR3. For the CDR3, the DNA is TGTGCCAGCAAACAGGGGACTGGAAACACCATATATTTT. Amino acid sequence: CASKQGTGNTIYF.

The genes are TRBV3-1 (or the pseudogene TRBV3-2) and TRBJ1-4; D is uncertain. Germline loops: CDR1 LGHDT, CDR2 YNNKEL (reference sequence). V lost 1 base to trimming and J lost 3 bases, with 15 bases between them. The CDR3 spans 17 residues. The CDR3 DNA sequence: TGTGCCAGCAGCCAAGTAACTCCGGGATGGCCTAATGAAAAACTGTTTTTT. It specifies CASSQVTPGWPNEKLFF.

A single count supports this clone. The chain links TRBV19 to TRBJ2-7; 11 bases line up with TRBD1. This CDR3 is built from 14 residues. The V gene's germline CDR1 is LNHDA and CDR2 SQIVND (reference sequence). With 3 bases clipped from V and 7 bases from J, the junction kept 5 bases outside the gene matches. CDR3 in amino acids: CASSIGQGAEEQYF. CDR3 nucleotide sequence: TGTGCCAGTAGTATCGGACAGGGGGCGGAGGAGCAGTACTTC.

The rearrangement links TRBV7-9 to TRBJ1-4; a possible D gene is TRBD1 (5 bases). CDR3 size: 14 residues. V lost 5 bases and J 4 bases, leaving 11 bases between the germline ends. Germline V gene lookup returns CDR1 SEHNR and CDR2 FQNEAQ (reference sequence). CDR3 sequence reads: CASSLMTVNEKLFF. In DNA form, the CDR3 reads TGTGCCAGCAGCCTAATGACAGTTAATGAAAAACTGTTTTTT.

The chain combines TRBV5-1 with TRBJ2-3; TRBD2 matches at 7 bases. This CDR3 contains 15 residues. Germline V gene data show CDR1 as SGHRS and CDR2 as YFSETQ. The junction had 6 bases not matched to a gene; V was cut back by 0 bases and J by 5 bases. The CDR3 sequence is CASSLGTGGGDTQYF. In DNA form, the CDR3 reads TGCGCCAGCAGCTTGGGGACGGGGGGAGGAGATACGCAGTATTTT.

V is TRBV19 and J is TRBJ2-1; D perhaps matches TRBD2 (7 bases). Deletions cut 11 bases from V and 9 bases from J, with 20 bases between. CDR3 size: 13 residues. Germline V gives CDR1 LNHDA, CDR2 SQIVND (reference sequence). CDR3 in DNA: TGTGCCCCCCTGGGGGGGGGCGTCACTGAGCAGTTCTTC. It encodes CAPLGGGVTEQFF.

The chain combines TRBV7-9 with TRBJ1-2, with a weak D call TRBD1 (5 bases). Trimming removed 0 bases at V and 8 bases at J, with 10 bases between. This CDR3 has 13 residues. Germline loops: CDR1 SEHNR, CDR2 FQNEAQ (reference sequence). The CDR3 DNA follows: TGTGCCAGCAGCTTAGCGCAGGGCCGGGGCTACACCTTC. Its protein product is CASSLAQGRGYTF.